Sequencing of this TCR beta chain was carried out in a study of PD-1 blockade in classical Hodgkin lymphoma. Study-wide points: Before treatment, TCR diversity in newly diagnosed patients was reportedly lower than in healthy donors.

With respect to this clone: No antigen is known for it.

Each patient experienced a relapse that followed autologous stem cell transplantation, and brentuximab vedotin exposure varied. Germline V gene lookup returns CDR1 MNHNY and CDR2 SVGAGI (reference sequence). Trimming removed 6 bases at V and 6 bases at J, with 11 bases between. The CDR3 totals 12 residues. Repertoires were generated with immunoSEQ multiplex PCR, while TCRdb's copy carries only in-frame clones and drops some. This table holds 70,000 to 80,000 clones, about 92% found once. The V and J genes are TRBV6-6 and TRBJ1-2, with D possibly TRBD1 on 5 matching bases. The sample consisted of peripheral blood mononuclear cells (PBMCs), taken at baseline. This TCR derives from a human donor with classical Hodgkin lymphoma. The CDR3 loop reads CASSMGLDGYTF. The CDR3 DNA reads TGTGCCAGCAGCATGGGACTGGATGGCTACACCTTC.